The present entry profiles one T cell receptor beta chain with its context. The antigen is unknown. Every sample had a minimum of 6 million PBMCs isolated. Through a sample-barcoded 5' primer and a J-beta primer mix, a second PCR was run for roughly 7 to 11 cycles. TCRdb passed the 5' RACE reads through MiXCR, listing each CDR3 protein once. The sample contains about 930,000 distinct CDR3 sequences, 25% to 35% of which appear only once. Germline V gene sequence: CDR1 LGHDT, CDR2 YNNKEL (reference sequence). Trimming removed 4 bases from V and 1 base from J, with 11 bases in between. The CDR3 spans 16 residues. This entry comes from a study of blood T cells in healthy people across ages. Findings of the study overall: In long-lived donors, naive CD4+ cell counts and diversity exceeded those of aged donors. A roughly linear fall in TCR beta diversity per million T cells was seen with increasing age.

This sample was shared with a second study, whose subject was T cells of mothers and their children. From that second work: Five to seven children, together with their three healthy Caucasian mothers, made up the donors.

Sequencing was performed on blood. This TCR derives from a woman aged 35 to 49 in good health. The rearrangement joins TRBV3-1 to TRBJ2-6, with D possibly being TRBD2 (6 bases). The CDR3 here is CASSRGGGSGANVLTF. CDR3 DNA sequence: TGTGCCAGCAGCCGGGGAGGTGGGTCTGGGGCCAACGTCCTGACTTTC.